Reported below is one TCR beta chain. Its target antigen remains unknown. No base qualities exist here, and no much larger clone lies one base off it. Using the deep immunoSEQ assay, multiplex PCR amplified TCR CDR3 regions from genomic DNA. Extracted genomic DNA from each cell subset was distributed evenly across all wells of several immunoSEQ 96-well plates, and each plate was treated as a replicate. For sorted subsets, around 200 ng genomic DNA, equal to about 30,000 T cell genomes, was loaded into each replicate PCR. The purified libraries were quantified using a Qubit 3.0 fluorometer, sized with a Bioanalyzer 2100, and then quantified again using the KAPA Library Quantification kit. Every immunoSEQ 96-well plate was sequenced on a dedicated single-read 150-cycle Illumina NextSeq 550 flow cell. Per the authors' processing: Because the immunoSEQ output held only junctional sequences and lacked quality scores, the filtering could not match the filtering applied to full-length reads. To assign V/J genes and CDR3, sequences were annotated against IMGT germline references using PyIR, a Python wrapper for IgBLAST v1.9. Reads were removed for weak V/J assignments (E-value above 1e-6), missing CDR3, stop codons, out-of-frame junctions, or ambiguous translated residues. V3J clonotypes were defined as sequences sharing an identical inferred V gene, J gene, and CDR3 amino acid sequence. Percentage overlap between repertoires was calculated by dividing the number of shared unique clonotypes by the size of the smaller repertoire. Three approaches were used to assess repertoire richness: RTK rarefaction, the Chao1 estimator, and Recon v2.1 estimates of unobserved clonotypes. Generation probabilities were computed with OLGA for all TCRbeta clonotypes obtained by the gDNA method from several donors. The immuneACCESS repertoire file appears here via TCRdb, limited to in-frame rearrangements. These files lack a portion of the clones; in checked studies, under half of the deficit traces to unresolved V genes, and the cause of the others is not known. D and trimming come from the DNA, and the V and J calls and clone size come from that table. The sample data list 600,000 to 750,000 clones, and over 60% of these were observed just once. The top ten clones comprise approximately 1.7% of the sample.

This specimen comes from a study of shared clonotypes between healthy human individuals (dated by TCRdb to 2020 to 2021). Turning to the overall study: A couple of women and a few men aged 18 to 49 years were included in the cohort. For each donor, three plates each were used for CD4 naive and CD4 memory, two plates were used for CD8 naive, and one plate was used for CD8 memory. To estimate repertoire size and how much clonotype sharing occurs between individuals, the study deeply sequenced the blood TCR repertoires of 4 to 6 healthy adults. Different laboratories and diverse techniques were used to prepare libraries and sequence TCR repertoires, to increase sequencing depth and limit assay-specific biases. Per donor, leukapheresis produced somewhere between about 0.94 and 9.5 billion PBMCs. The study at large found these results: Incomplete sequencing was indicated by rarefaction of sorted-subset datasets, despite the large sequencing depth. Pairwise subsampling led to the expectation that sequencing depth would affect the degree of clonotype sharing among donors. Compared with non-shared clonotypes, clonotypes shared by all four sorted-subset donors had higher generation probabilities. Because the study included only a small number of donors, the genetic and exposure-history diversity represented was limited. When several donors were compared, the shared fraction of clonotypes was about 5% for naive CD4, about 4% for naive CD8, 2% to 2.5% for memory CD4, and 0.35% to 0.5% for memory CD8. Sampling was restricted to blood, and TCR repertoires in tissue are likely to differ from TCR repertoires in blood. Estimated clonotype richness was generally larger for naive than for memory subsets.

Per the germline V gene (reference sequence), MNHEY is the CDR1 and SMNVEV is the CDR2. V is pared back by 2 bases and J by 4 bases, with 12 bases lying between the germline termini. The CDR3 numbers 14 residues from cysteine through phenylalanine. Only the CDR3 DNA stays, 42 bases, in frame from base 1. Donors were healthy HIV-negative adults with no recently reported acute infections or vaccinations. All donors were Caucasian adults living in Nashville, Tennessee, USA. Magnetic negative selection was used to enrich CD4+ T cells, after which naive cells were positively selected on CD45RA and the negative fraction became the memory subset. After blood collection by leukapheresis, PBMCs were isolated using Ficoll-Histopaque density gradient centrifugation and then cryopreserved in the vapor phase of liquid nitrogen. Purity and quantity of every magnetically sorted T cell population were checked by analytical flow cytometry. Each sorted fraction had its genomic DNA isolated and then quantified by UV absorbance on a Nanodrop 2000c.

This TCR derives from a woman between 25 and 40 years old in good health. The rearrangement combines TRBV27 with TRBJ2-7; a confident D gene designation cannot be given. Sequencing was carried out using memory CD4+ T cells sorted from blood. Read against the paper, the sample's cell subset or site label means: CD45RA-negative fraction. The DNA sequence is as follows: TGTGCCAGCAGTTTAGCCCGTCGAGGTTACGAGCAGTACTTC. It codes for CASSLARRGYEQYF.